This record covers a single T cell receptor (beta chain). What it binds is not known. The data belong to a study of T cell responses to AZD1222 COVID-19 vaccine. Whole-study findings and limits: CD4 TCRs covered the whole spike, strongest at regions 160-218 and 743-854.

This CDR3 contains 14 residues. Trimming pared 5 bases from V and 2 bases from J, leaving 10 bases between. Germline assignment: CDR1 SNHLY and CDR2 FYNNEI. Generated by immunoSEQ multiplex PCR, the TCRdb table keeps only in-frame clones and is missing some. The table has over 95,000 clones, approximately 87% seen once; the top ten hold around 12%. The specimen was peripheral blood, collected on day 0 of AZD1222 vaccination. The rearrangement uses TRBV2 and TRBJ1-3; maybe TRBD1 (5 bases). The receptor was derived from an adult in good health. The CDR3 here is CASSRAGPGNTIYF. The CDR3 coding sequence is TGTGCCAGCAGTCGGGCAGGGCCTGGAAACACCATATATTTT.